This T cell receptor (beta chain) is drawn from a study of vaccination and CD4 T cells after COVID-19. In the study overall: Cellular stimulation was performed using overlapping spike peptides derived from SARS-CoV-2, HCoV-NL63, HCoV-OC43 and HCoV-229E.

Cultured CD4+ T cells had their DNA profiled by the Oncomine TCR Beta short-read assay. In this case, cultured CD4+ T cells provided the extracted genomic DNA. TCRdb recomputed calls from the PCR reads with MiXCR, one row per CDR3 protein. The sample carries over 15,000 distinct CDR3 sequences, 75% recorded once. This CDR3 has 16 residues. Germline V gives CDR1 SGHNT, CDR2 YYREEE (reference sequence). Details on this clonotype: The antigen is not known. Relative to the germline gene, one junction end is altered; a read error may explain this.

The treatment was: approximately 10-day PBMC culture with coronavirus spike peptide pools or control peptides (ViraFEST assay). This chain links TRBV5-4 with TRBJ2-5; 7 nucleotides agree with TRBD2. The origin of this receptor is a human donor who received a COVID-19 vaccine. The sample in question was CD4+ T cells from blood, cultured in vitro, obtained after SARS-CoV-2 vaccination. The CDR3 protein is CASSFTIGLEQETRYF. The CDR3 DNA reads TGTGCCAGCAGCTTTACGATAGGACTAGAGCAAGAGACCCGGTACTTC.